This T cell receptor (beta chain) stems from a study of cytomegalovirus exposure and HLA in healthy donors. The CDR3 is 16 amino acids. Trimming took 4 bases from V and 5 from J, leaving 17 bases between them. Per the germline V gene, CDR1 is MGHDK and CDR2 is SYGVNS. Findings of the study overall: CMV antigen specificity was confirmed in vitro for a few CMV-associated chains. Researchers left out some V segments, among them TRBV6-2 and TRBV6-3, as indistinguishable.

Healthy bone marrow donors made up the cohort. The study sampled nominally healthy donors, though unrecorded immune exposures were likely. Worth noting for this clone: What it recognizes is unknown.

The PCR had 60 Vbeta and 13 Jbeta primers. Data came from immunoSEQ multiplex PCR; TCRdb stores just in-frame clones and leaves some out. Among roughly 80,000 clones listed, about four fifths were seen once. The chain links TRBV25-1 to TRBJ2-2; D is unresolved. The TCR originated in a woman aged 25 to 45 in good health and CMV-seronegative. Sequencing was done on a sample of PBMCs. This CDR3 is CASSAVTLGTTGELFF. The CDR3 bases are TGTGCCAGCAGTGCGGTGACTCTCGGTACTACCGGGGAGCTGTTTTTT.